Below are 32 T cell receptor beta chains sequenced from a single sample in a study of cytomegalovirus exposure and HLA in healthy donors. The PCR employed 60 Vbeta primers together with 13 Jbeta primers. Here immunoSEQ multiplex PCR was the method, and the copy in TCRdb shows in-frame clones only, minus some. Its table records approximately 120,000 clones. Sequenced input: PBMCs. These receptors were obtained from a man under 40 in good health and CMV-seronegative.

V and J are TRBV5-5 and TRBJ2-2; maybe TRBD2 (6 bases). Trimming cost V 3 bases and J 5 bases, with 11 bases left between them. Germline CDR1 and CDR2: SGHKS and YYEKEE (reference sequence). The CDR3 loop spans 14 amino acids. CDR3 residues: CASSSPTSTGELFF. The CDR3 DNA sequence: TGTGCCAGCAGCTCACCGACTAGTACCGGGGAGCTGTTTTTT.

V usage is TRBV28 and J usage is TRBJ2-1, with D possibly being TRBD1 (6 bases). V was shortened by 6 bases and J by 8 bases, with 17 bases between the two germline ends. From germline, CDR1 is MDHEN and CDR2 SYDVKM. This CDR3 has 14 residues. The CDR3 loop is CASREVVHRDEQFF. In DNA, the CDR3 is TGTGCCAGCAGGGAAGTCGTCCACAGGGATGAGCAGTTCTTC. The full variable domain, in which reference TRBV28 and TRBJ2-1 provide the parts outside the CDR3, is DVKVTQSSRYLVKRTGEKVFLECVQDMDHENMFWYRQDPGLGLRLIYFSYDVKMKEKGDIPEGYSVSREKKERFSLILESASTNQTSMYLCASREVVHRDEQFFGPGTRLTVL.

The rearrangement joins TRBV28 to TRBJ2-4; the D is unclear. The CDR3 has 14 residues. In germline, CDR1 is MDHEN, CDR2 SYDVKM. The V and J ends lost 3 bases and 0 bases respectively, with 6 bases between them. The CDR3 sequence is CASSFVRAKNIQYF. The CDR3, as DNA: TGTGCCAGCAGTTTCGTGAGAGCCAAAAACATTCAGTACTTC.

This chain uses TRBV2 with TRBJ2-2, with 11 positions matching TRBD1. V lost 4 bases, J lost 7 bases, and 8 bases stayed unmatched. The CDR3 is 16 residues long. Germline V gene lookup returns CDR1 SNHLY and CDR2 FYNNEI. In nucleotides, the CDR3 is TGTGCCAGCAGTGTGACGGGACAGGGGGTGAACGGGGAGCTGTTTTTT. As protein: CASSVTGQGVNGELFF.

This chain connects TRBV11-1 to TRBJ2-1, with 11 nucleotides matching TRBD1. Losses at the gene ends were 8 bases for V and 4 bases for J; bases not matched to a gene: 4. The CDR3 is 14 residues long. Germline V gene lookup returns CDR1 SGHAT and CDR2 FQDESV (reference sequence). CDR3 nucleotides: TGTGCCAGCGGACAGGGGGCTAGGTACAATGAGCAGTTCTTC. It yields the protein CASGQGARYNEQFF.

The rearrangement joins TRBV2 to TRBJ2-7; 7 nucleotides agree with TRBD1. This CDR3 is 13 amino acids long. V shed 4 bases, J shed 11 bases, and the junction held 11 bases outside the gene matches. Germline values: CDR1 SNHLY, CDR2 FYNNEI. The CDR3 loop reads CASSVAGTADKYF. The CDR3 bases are TGTGCCAGCAGTGTAGCAGGGACAGCCGACAAGTACTTC.

The V and J genes are TRBV6-4 and TRBJ2-1; possibly TRBD2 for D (6 bases). Trimming took off 0 bases at V and 6 bases at J, with 18 bases between the two ends. Germline lookup yields CDR1 MRHNA and CDR2 SNTAGT. The CDR3 is made up of 17 amino acids. The DNA of the CDR3 is TGTGCCAGCAGTGACTCGTTGCGGCCACGGGACTTCAATGAGCAGTTCTTC. Its protein is CASSDSLRPRDFNEQFF.

The chain carries TRBV9 and TRBJ1-1, with a tentative D call TRBD1 (5 bases). CDR3 size: 17 residues. V was clipped by 4 bases and J by 2 bases, with 21 bases between them. Germline V gives CDR1 SGDLS, CDR2 YYNGEE. The chain's CDR3 is CASSPPGVVGENTEAFF. CDR3 DNA sequence: TGTGCCAGCAGCCCCCCGGGTGTGGTAGGGGAAAACACTGAAGCTTTCTTT.

The rearrangement links TRBV11-1 to TRBJ2-1; no firm D call. Deletions cut 3 bases from V and 5 bases from J, with 14 bases between. Germline V gives CDR1 SGHAT, CDR2 FQDESV (reference sequence). This CDR3 has 15 residues. The DNA for the CDR3 is TGTGCCAGCAGCTTCCATAGCTATTCAAACAATGAGCAGTTCTTC. Its translation is CASSFHSYSNNEQFF.

This chain uses TRBV5-1 with TRBJ2-2, with 7 bases aligning to TRBD2. Trimming took 4 bases from V and 7 from J; bases not matched to a gene: 7. The CDR3 length is 14 residues. Germline V lookup: CDR1 SGHRS, CDR2 YFSETQ. As DNA, the CDR3 is TGCGCCAGCAGCATCCGGGGGGTGGACGGGGAGCTGTTTTTT. Protein: CASSIRGVDGELFF. The entire variable domain, with the rest obtained from reference TRBV5-1 and TRBJ2-2, is as follows: KAGVTQTPRYLIKTRGQQVTLSCSPISGHRSVSWYQQTPGQGLQFLFEYFSETQRNKGNFPGRFSGRQFSNSRSEMNVSTLELGDSALYLCASSIRGVDGELFFGEGSRLTVL.

The rearrangement links TRBV6-6 to TRBJ2-1, with TRBD2 matching over 12 bases. The V segment lost 5 bases and the J segment 9 bases; nucleotides outside the gene matches: 8. The CDR3 contains 15 residues. Germline CDR1 and CDR2: MNHNY and SVGAGI (reference sequence). DNA of the CDR3: TGTGCCAGCAGTCCCCCTTCTAGCGGGAGGGCTGAGCAGTTCTTC. Translation gives CASSPPSSGRAEQFF.

As for this clone: Different DNA sequences within this sample yield the same CDR3. V is TRBV7-9 and J is TRBJ2-1; a weak D match, TRBD2 (6 bases). Germline V gene sequence: CDR1 SEHNR, CDR2 FQNEAQ (reference sequence). V lost 5 bases, J lost 5 bases, and 19 bases lay in between. The CDR3 is 16 amino acids. This CDR3 is CASSPSTRGWDNEQFF. CDR3 in DNA: TGTGCCAGCAGCCCTTCGACTAGAGGGTGGGACAATGAGCAGTTCTTC.

The rearrangement joins TRBV7-2 to TRBJ1-5; 7 positions agree with TRBD1. Per germline, CDR1 SGHTA and CDR2 FQGNSA. CDR3 length: 14 residues. The J segment lost 6 bases and the V segment lost 4 bases, leaving 6 bases of the junction unmatched. The CDR3 spells CASSSETGAQPQHF. In DNA form, the CDR3 reads TGTGCCAGCAGCTCCGAAACAGGGGCTCAGCCCCAGCATTTT.

The J gene is TRBJ2-5, the V gene TRBV28; no clear D. Trimming took off 4 bases at V and 0 bases at J, with 9 bases between the two ends. The CDR3 loop spans 14 amino acids. Germline V CDR1 and CDR2: MDHEN, SYDVKM. The CDR3: CASSSEAYQETQYF. The CDR3 nucleotides are TGTGCCAGCAGTTCTGAGGCGTACCAAGAGACCCAGTACTTC. Using reference TRBV28 and TRBJ2-5 for the parts outside the CDR3, the full variable domain is DVKVTQSSRYLVKRTGEKVFLECVQDMDHENMFWYRQDPGLGLRLIYFSYDVKMKEKGDIPEGYSVSREKKERFSLILESASTNQTSMYLCASSSEAYQETQYFGPGTRLLVL.

This sequence joins TRBV11-2 and TRBJ2-1; D not resolved. The V gene's germline CDR1 is SGHAT and CDR2 FQNNGV. The V and J ends lost 4 bases and 3 bases respectively, with 13 bases between them. This CDR3 region has 15 residues. CDR3 DNA: TGTGCCAGCAGCTCTCCGTATCGGGTCTACAATGAGCAGTTCTTC. This translates into CASSSPYRVYNEQFF.

CDR3 bases: TGTGCCAGCTCATCTGAGGGACTAGCGGGAGGTGAGCAGTTCTTC. Protein product: CASSSEGLAGGEQFF. V gene TRBV18 combines with J gene TRBJ2-1, with 15 bases identical to TRBD2. Trimming at V came to 5 bases and at J to 9 bases, leaving 5 bases not matched to a gene. The CDR3 loop spans 15 amino acids. Germline V lookup: CDR1 KGHSH, CDR2 LQKENI.

This chain uses TRBV6-5 with TRBJ1-5; D is uncertain. Trimming removed 8 bases at V and 6 bases at J, with 14 bases between. CDR1 is MNHEY, CDR2 SVGAGI, per germline. The CDR3 loop spans 13 amino acids. CDR3 residues: CASRGSEGQPQHF. The CDR3 nucleotides are TGTGCCAGCCGCGGGTCGGAGGGTCAGCCCCAGCATTTT.

This rearrangement joins TRBV5-1 to TRBJ1-3; D is ambiguous. The CDR3 is 16 residues long. The V gene's germline CDR1 is SGHRS and CDR2 YFSETQ. Trimming removed 2 bases at V and 1 base at J, with 13 bases between. As DNA, the CDR3 is TGCGCCAGCAGCTTTTGGGAGGGAAAGTCTGGAAACACCATATATTTT. Translated, it gives CASSFWEGKSGNTIYF.

J is TRBJ2-3 and V is TRBV7-2; possible D gene TRBD1, 5 bases. The germline V gene encodes CDR1 SGHTA and CDR2 FQGNSA. The CDR3 is 13 amino acids. Trimming shortened V by 5 bases and J by 5 bases, and 11 bases separated the two germline ends. CDR3 DNA sequence: TGTGCCAGCAGCGCCTCTAGGGGAGATACGCAGTATTTT. Amino acid sequence: CASSASRGDTQYF.

The chain has TRBV10-1 and TRBJ2-1, with 7 bases fitting TRBD1. This CDR3 spans 19 amino acids. With 6 bases clipped from V and 5 bases from J, the junction kept 22 bases outside the gene matches. Germline CDR1 WNHNN, CDR2 SYGVQD (reference sequence). This chain's CDR3 is CASSPVGPGQIAGHNEQFF. CDR3 nucleotide sequence: TGCGCCAGCAGCCCCGTCGGCCCGGGACAGATAGCTGGACACAATGAGCAGTTCTTC.

The rearrangement links TRBV29-1 to TRBJ1-1; 7 bases line up with TRBD1. The CDR3 runs to 16 residues. Germline V CDR1 and CDR2: SQVTM, ANQGSEA. Germline trimming cut 0 bases from V and 2 bases from J; bases unmatched to any gene: 9. The CDR3 DNA follows: TGCAGCGTTGAAGAACCGGGACAGCTCAAAAACACTGAAGCTTTCTTT. Translated: CSVEEPGQLKNTEAFF. Filled out from reference TRBV29-1 and TRBJ1-1, the complete variable domain reads SAVISQKPSRDICQRGTSLTIQCQVDSQVTMMFWYRQQPGQSLTLIATANQGSEATYESGFVIDKFPISRPNLTFSTLTVSNMSPEDSSIYLCSVEEPGQLKNTEAFFGQGTRLTVV.

Here the CDR3 reads CASRSQSFSNQPQHF. DNA for the CDR3: TGTGCCAGTAGATCACAGAGTTTTAGCAATCAGCCCCAGCATTTT. The chain joins TRBV19 to TRBJ1-5; D gene unclear. The CDR3 contains 15 residues. V shed 6 bases and J shed 0 bases, with 12 bases lying between them. In germline, CDR1 is LNHDA, CDR2 SQIVND (reference sequence).

The V gene is TRBV5-1, the J gene TRBJ1-2; perhaps TRBD1 as D (5 bases). The CDR3 contains 15 residues. Trimming left V 4 bases short and J 1 base short, with 14 bases between. Germline loops: CDR1 SGHRS, CDR2 YFSETQ. The CDR3 loop reads CASSLLGGVNYGYTF. The DNA of the CDR3 is TGCGCCAGCAGCCTCTTGGGGGGAGTTAACTATGGCTACACCTTC.

Of note for this clone: Without the conserved terminal phenylalanine or tryptophan, this CDR3 likely stems from a read error. The chain links TRBV4-1 to TRBJ2-7; the D gene is possibly TRBD2 (6 bases). Germline CDR1 reads MGHRA; CDR2 reads YSYEKL. V was shortened by 4 bases and J by 0 bases, with 13 bases between the two germline ends. The CDR3 contains 15 residues. The CDR3: CASSRTGGSSYEQYL. Written as DNA, the CDR3 is TGCGCCAGCAGCCGAACCGGGGGTTCCTCCTACGAGCAGTACCTC.

CDR3 residues: CASSPGTSYNEQFF. The DNA for the CDR3 is TGTGCCAGCAGCCCAGGGACTAGCTACAATGAGCAGTTCTTC. The chain joins TRBV11-2 to TRBJ2-1; TRBD2 aligns across 8 bases. The CDR3 extends over 14 amino acids. Trimming cost V 5 bases and J 3 bases; bases outside gene matches: 3. Germline CDR1 SGHAT, CDR2 FQNNGV.

V gene TRBV6-4 combines with J gene TRBJ2-3; perhaps TRBD2 as D (5 bases). The CDR3 spans 16 residues. Trimming removed 4 bases at V and 0 bases at J, with 14 bases between. Germline V lookup: CDR1 MRHNA, CDR2 SNTAGT. CDR3 DNA: TGTGCCAGCAGTGCCCGCCTAGCCTTTAGCACAGATACGCAGTATTTT. Its translation: CASSARLAFSTDTQYF.

This chain connects TRBV19 to TRBJ2-2; TRBD1 matches 11 bases. The germline CDR1 and CDR2 sequences are LNHDA and SQIVND (reference sequence). Germline trimming cut 8 bases from V and 2 bases from J; bases unmatched to any gene: 1. The CDR3 is 14 residues long. CDR3 nucleotide sequence: TGTGCCAGTGGGACAGGGGGAAACACCGGGGAGCTGTTTTTT. Translated: CASGTGGNTGELFF.

This sequence joins TRBV5-1 and TRBJ2-1; 8 nucleotides match TRBD2. This CDR3 is built from 17 residues. Germline V gene sequence: CDR1 SGHRS, CDR2 YFSETQ. V was pared by 0 bases and J by 8 bases, with 13 bases of the junction left unmatched. CDR3: CASSLAGNSGVGDEQFF. CDR3 nucleotide sequence: TGCGCCAGCAGCTTGGCCGGGAATAGCGGGGTAGGCGATGAGCAGTTCTTC.

The V gene is TRBV4-1, the J gene TRBJ2-5, with D unresolved. V gave up 4 bases and J gave up 0 bases, with 15 bases separating them. CDR1 MGHRA and CDR2 YSYEKL come from the germline V gene. The CDR3 length is 16 residues. CDR3 sequence (DNA): TGCGCCAGCAGCCGCTCACCGGTAGTGAACCAAGAGACCCAGTACTTC. This gives the protein CASSRSPVVNQETQYF.

The chain couples TRBV5-6 to TRBJ2-1, with TRBD2 matching over 8 bases. Looked up from germline, CDR1 is SGHDT and CDR2 is YYEEEE. V lost 3 bases to trimming and J lost 5 bases; unmatched junction nucleotides: 16. This CDR3 has 18 amino acids. The CDR3 DNA follows: TGTGCCAGCAGCTCGCGGGGGACTAGGAAGCCCGGAAACAATGAGCAGTTCTTC. Translating gives CASSSRGTRKPGNNEQFF.

The genes are TRBV19 and TRBJ2-5; D is possibly TRBD2 (6 bases). The last part of the DNA fits TRBJ2-7 better; the J call may be wrong. Germline V gene lookup returns CDR1 LNHDA and CDR2 SQIVND (reference sequence). This CDR3 is 12 amino acids long. The CDR3 DNA reads as TGTGCCAGTGCGGGATTCTCCTACGAGCAGTACTTC. Its protein product is CASAGFSYEQYF.

The J gene is TRBJ2-1, the V gene TRBV11-1; 8 bases map to TRBD2. V dropped 1 base and J dropped 9; count of bases not matched to a gene: 11. Germline V gives CDR1 SGHAT, CDR2 FQDESV (reference sequence). The CDR3 length is 16 residues. This CDR3 is CASSLVPAGAFTEQFF. CDR3 DNA: TGTGCCAGCAGCTTAGTGCCAGCGGGAGCCTTCACTGAGCAGTTCTTC.